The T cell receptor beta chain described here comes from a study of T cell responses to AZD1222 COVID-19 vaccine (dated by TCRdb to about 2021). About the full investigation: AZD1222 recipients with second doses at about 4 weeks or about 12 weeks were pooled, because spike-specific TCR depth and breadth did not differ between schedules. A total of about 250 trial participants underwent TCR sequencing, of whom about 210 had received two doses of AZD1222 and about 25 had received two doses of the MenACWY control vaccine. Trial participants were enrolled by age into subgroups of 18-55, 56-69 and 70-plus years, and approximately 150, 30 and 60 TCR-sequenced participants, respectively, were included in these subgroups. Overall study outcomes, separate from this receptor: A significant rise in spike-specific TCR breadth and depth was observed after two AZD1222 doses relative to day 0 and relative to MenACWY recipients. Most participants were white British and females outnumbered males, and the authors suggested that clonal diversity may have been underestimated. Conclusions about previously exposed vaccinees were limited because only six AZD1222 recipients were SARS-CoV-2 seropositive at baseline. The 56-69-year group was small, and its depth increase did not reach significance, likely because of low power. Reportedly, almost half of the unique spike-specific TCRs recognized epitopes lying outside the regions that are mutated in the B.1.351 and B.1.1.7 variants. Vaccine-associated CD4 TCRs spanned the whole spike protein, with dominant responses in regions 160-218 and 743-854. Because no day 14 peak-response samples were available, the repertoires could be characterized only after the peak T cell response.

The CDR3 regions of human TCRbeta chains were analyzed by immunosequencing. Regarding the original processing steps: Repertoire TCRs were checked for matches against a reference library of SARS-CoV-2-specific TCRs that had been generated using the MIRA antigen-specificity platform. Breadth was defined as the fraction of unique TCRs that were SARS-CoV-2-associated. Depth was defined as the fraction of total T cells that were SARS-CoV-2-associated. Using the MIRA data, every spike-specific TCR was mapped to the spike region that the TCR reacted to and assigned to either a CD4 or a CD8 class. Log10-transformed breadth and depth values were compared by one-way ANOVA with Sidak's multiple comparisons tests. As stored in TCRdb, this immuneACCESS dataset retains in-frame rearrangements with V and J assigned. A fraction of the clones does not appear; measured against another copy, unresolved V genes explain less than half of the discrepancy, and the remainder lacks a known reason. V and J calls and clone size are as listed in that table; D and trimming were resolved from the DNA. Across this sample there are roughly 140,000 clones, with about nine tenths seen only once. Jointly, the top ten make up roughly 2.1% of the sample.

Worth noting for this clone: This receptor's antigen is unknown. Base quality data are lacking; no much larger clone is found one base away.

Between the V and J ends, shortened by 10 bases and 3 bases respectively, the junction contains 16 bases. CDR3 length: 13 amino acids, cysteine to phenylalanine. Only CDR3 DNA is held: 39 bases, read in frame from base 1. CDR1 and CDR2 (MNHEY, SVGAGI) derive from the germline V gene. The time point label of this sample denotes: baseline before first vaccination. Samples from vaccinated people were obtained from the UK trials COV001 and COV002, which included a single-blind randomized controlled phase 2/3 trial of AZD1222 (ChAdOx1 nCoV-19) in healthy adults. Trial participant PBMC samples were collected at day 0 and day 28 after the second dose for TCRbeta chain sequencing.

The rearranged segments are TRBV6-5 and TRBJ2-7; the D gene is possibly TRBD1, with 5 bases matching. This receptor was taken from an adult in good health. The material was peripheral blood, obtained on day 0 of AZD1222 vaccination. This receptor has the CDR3 CANSRQWDYEQYF. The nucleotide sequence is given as TGTGCCAACTCCAGACAGTGGGACTACGAGCAGTACTTC.